The 30 T cell receptor beta chains below come from one sample, sequenced in a study of shared clonotypes between healthy human individuals. Assay: immunoSEQ multiplex PCR; the TCRdb copy retains only in-frame clones and omits some. This table holds about 980,000 clones, approximately 80% found once. Sequenced material: memory CD4+ T cells sorted from blood. Stated subset: CD45RA-negative fraction. The receptors originated from a man aged 18-30 years in good health.

The DNA for the CDR3 is TGTGCCAGTAGCCTCGGACAGACCTTAGCCAAAAACATTCAGTACTTC. It specifies CASSLGQTLAKNIQYF. V is TRBV19 and J is TRBJ2-4, with D perhaps TRBD1 (6 bases). The CDR3 has 16 amino acids. The V gene lost 6 bases and the J gene lost 0 bases, with 15 bases spanning the gap. Looked up from germline, CDR1 is LNHDA and CDR2 is SQIVND (reference sequence).

The genes are TRBV10-3 and TRBJ2-7, with D maybe TRBD1 (7 bases). There are 13 residues in the CDR3. Germline CDR1 ENHRY, CDR2 SYGVKD. Trimming cost V 10 bases and J 5 bases, with 18 bases left between them. The CDR3 nucleotides read TGTGCCACGGGGGCGGGACAGAACGACGAGCAGTACTTC. Translated: CATGAGQNDEQYF.

V is TRBV6-5 and J is TRBJ1-6, with D possibly matching TRBD1 (6 bases). The CDR3 has 15 residues. Germline CDR1 reads MNHEY; CDR2 reads SVGAGI. V dropped 1 base and J dropped 10 bases, with 14 bases sitting between them. The CDR3 is CASSYLGGGESPLHF. For the CDR3, the DNA is TGTGCCAGCAGTTACTTGGGAGGGGGGGAGTCACCCCTCCACTTT.

This chain joins TRBV5-1 and TRBJ2-2; D might be TRBD1 (5 bases). V was trimmed by 5 bases and J by 1 base, leaving 12 bases between them. The germline V gene has CDR1 SGHRS and CDR2 YFSETQ. The CDR3 extends over 15 amino acids. In nucleotides, the CDR3 is TGCGCCAGCAGAGTGTCGCAGGGGAACACCGGGGAGCTGTTTTTT. Translated: CASRVSQGNTGELFF.

This clone turned up a few times. The genes are TRBV27 and TRBJ1-5; D is undetermined. V shed 2 bases and J shed 5 bases, with 7 bases lying between them. The germline V gene has CDR1 MNHEY and CDR2 SMNVEV (reference sequence). CDR3 length: 13 amino acids. CDR3 amino acids: CASSLRADQPQHF. The CDR3 DNA sequence: TGTGCCAGCAGTTTACGGGCAGATCAGCCCCAGCATTTT.

The CDR3 protein is CSVATSEKTQYF. CDR3 nucleotides: TGCAGCGTTGCTACTAGCGAGAAGACCCAGTACTTC. This chain connects TRBV29-1 to TRBJ2-5, with 7 bases fitting TRBD2. J was trimmed by 6 bases and V by 4 bases; bases with no gene match: 5. CDR1 SQVTM and CDR2 ANQGSEA come from the germline V gene. This CDR3 contains 12 residues.

The chain joins TRBV18 to TRBJ1-3, with D unclear. Germline CDR1 is KGHSH and CDR2 is LQKENI. This CDR3 region has 16 residues. The germline V and J ends were trimmed by 2 bases and 1 base, with 12 bases remaining between them. The CDR3 bases are TGTGCCAGCTCACCATTAAGGGAAACTTCTGGAAACACCATATATTTT. Amino acid sequence: CASSPLRETSGNTIYF.

V gene TRBV20-1 combines with J gene TRBJ2-7; D is unclear. The CDR3 totals 11 residues. Germline-derived CDR1 and CDR2 are DFQATT and SNEGSKA (reference sequence). V lost 5 bases and J lost 0, with 5 bases in between. For the CDR3, the DNA is TGCAGTGCTTCGGTCTCCTACGAGCAGTACTTC. This translates into CSASVSYEQYF.

The chain employs TRBV6-6 and TRBJ1-2; 7 bases are shared with TRBD1. CDR3 length equals 15 residues. Trimming at V came to 2 bases and at J to 5 bases, leaving 8 bases not matched to a gene. Germline CDR1 MNHNY, CDR2 SVGAGI (reference sequence). In DNA form, the CDR3 reads TGTGCCAGCAGTTACAGAATGTCAGGGGGATATGGCTACACCTTC. Its translation: CASSYRMSGGYGYTF.

The genes are TRBV6-1 and TRBJ1-4; D might be TRBD1 (6 bases). Trimming cost V 2 bases and J 13 bases, with 14 bases left between them. This CDR3 comprises 13 residues. CDR1 and CDR2 (germline): MNHNS, SASEGT. Here the CDR3 reads CASSERGLDSLFF. DNA for the CDR3: TGTGCCAGCAGTGAACGGGGGCTGGATTCACTGTTTTTT.

The rearrangement links TRBV11-3 to TRBJ2-1; D uncertain. V was cut by 0 bases and J by 7 bases, with 10 bases left in between. CDR1 SGHNT and CDR2 YENEEA come from the germline V gene. This CDR3 is 14 amino acids long. CDR3 sequence reads: CASSLDQTLNEQFF. The CDR3 nucleotides read TGTGCCAGCAGCTTAGATCAGACTTTAAATGAGCAGTTCTTC. The full variable domain, completed using reference TRBV11-3 and TRBJ2-1, is EAGVVQSPRYKIIEKKQPVAFWCNPISGHNTLYWYLQNLGQGPELLIRYENEEAVDDSQLPKDRFSAERLKGVDSTLKIQPAELGDSAVYLCASSLDQTLNEQFFGPGTRLTVL.

This chain connects TRBV4-3 to TRBJ2-1; 10 nucleotides match TRBD2. The germline CDR1 and CDR2 sequences are LGHNA and YSLEER. CDR3 size: 16 residues. The ends lost 2 bases at V and 7 bases at J; junction bases unmatched: 8. The CDR3 nucleotides read TGCGCCAGCAGCCAACGTGTCAGCGGGAGGGGGAATGAGCAGTTCTTC. Protein product: CASSQRVSGRGNEQFF.

A single count supports this clone. CDR3 protein: CASSLGVGLRETQYF. The DNA for the CDR3 is TGTGCCAGCAGCTTAGGAGTCGGACTACGGGAGACCCAGTACTTC. The chain is built from TRBV7-9 and TRBJ2-5; maybe TRBD2 (6 bases). Trimming pared 1 base from V and 5 bases from J, leaving 14 bases between. The CDR3 totals 15 residues. Germline CDR1 SEHNR, CDR2 FQNEAQ (reference sequence).

This sequence joins TRBV7-3 and TRBJ2-7; 7 nucleotides match TRBD1. The CDR3 contains 14 residues. The V gene end was trimmed by 6 bases and the J gene end by 1 base; junction bases not matched to a gene: 6. CDR1 and CDR2 (germline): SGHTA, FQGTGA. CDR3 residues: CASSPGTESYEQYF. The CDR3, as DNA: TGTGCCAGCAGTCCCGGGACAGAGTCCTACGAGCAGTACTTC.

This clone was detected once. V gene TRBV14 combines with J gene TRBJ1-5; D gene uncertain. CDR1 is SGHDN and CDR2 is FVKESK in the germline V gene. Trimming left V 0 bases short and J 2 bases short, with 11 bases between. The CDR3 runs to 16 residues. CDR3: CASSQDRAGGNQPQHF. The CDR3 DNA reads as TGTGCCAGCAGCCAAGATCGGGCAGGTGGCAATCAGCCCCAGCATTTT.

The chain has TRBV20-1 and TRBJ2-1; no clear D gene. The length of the CDR3 is 11 residues. V was cut by 3 bases and J by 9 bases, with 9 bases left in between. From germline, CDR1 is DFQATT and CDR2 SNEGSKA (reference sequence). As DNA, the CDR3 is TGCAGTGCTAGTGTTGTGCTTGAGCAGTTCTTC. This translates into CSASVVLEQFF.

The chain has TRBV4-1 and TRBJ2-2; maybe TRBD2 (6 bases). The CDR3 is made up of 16 amino acids. V lost 1 base and J lost 4, with 13 bases in between. The germline gives CDR1 MGHRA, CDR2 YSYEKL. The chain's CDR3 is CASSQGLLALTGELFF. CDR3 nucleotide sequence: TGCGCCAGCAGCCAAGGCCTACTAGCCCTCACCGGGGAGCTGTTTTTT.

This chain joins TRBV13 and TRBJ2-7, with 8 positions matching TRBD1. J was trimmed by 0 bases and V by 5 bases; bases with no gene match: 12. The CDR3 covers 17 residues. The germline CDR1 and CDR2 sequences are PRHDT and FYEKMQ (reference sequence). CDR3 in amino acids: CASSPPWGDRSSYEQYF. CDR3 coding DNA: TGTGCCAGCAGCCCACCGTGGGGGGACAGGAGCTCCTACGAGCAGTACTTC.

The J gene is TRBJ2-5, the V gene TRBV2; 15 bases fit TRBD2. V gave up 6 bases and J gave up 4 bases; unmatched junction bases: 3. Germline values: CDR1 SNHLY, CDR2 FYNNEI. This CDR3 has 15 residues. The CDR3 is CASRPGLAGGETQYF. CDR3 bases: TGTGCCAGCAGGCCGGGACTAGCGGGGGGAGAGACCCAGTACTTC. Together with reference TRBV2 and TRBJ2-5, the CDR3 gives the full variable domain: EPEVTQTPSHQVTQMGQEVILRCVPISNHLYFYWYRQILGQKVEFLVSFYNNEISEKSEIFDDQFSVERPDGSNFTLKIRSTKLEDSAMYFCASRPGLAGGETQYFGPGTRLLVL.

The chain employs TRBV2 and TRBJ1-1, with D unclear. The CDR3 extends over 15 amino acids. V was cut by 4 bases and J by 1 base, with 13 bases left in between. Germline values: CDR1 SNHLY, CDR2 FYNNEI. The CDR3 is CASSVGGSKNTEAFF. The CDR3 bases are TGTGCCAGCAGTGTCGGAGGCAGTAAGAACACTGAAGCTTTCTTT.

The gene calls are TRBV6-6 and TRBJ2-1, with 8 bases lining up with TRBD2. The V segment lost 5 bases and the J segment 10 bases; nucleotides outside the gene matches: 10. The CDR3 totals 14 residues. Germline lookup yields CDR1 MNHNY and CDR2 SVGAGI (reference sequence). For the CDR3, the DNA is TGTGCCAGCAGTCTCGGGGGGGTGGTTGAAGAGCAGTTCTTC. This codes for CASSLGGVVEEQFF.

This clone was seen a single time. The chain couples TRBV12-5 to TRBJ2-4; maybe TRBD1 (5 bases). Germline loops: CDR1 LGHNT, CDR2 FRNRAP. CDR3 length equals 18 residues. The germline V and J ends were trimmed by 0 bases and 0 bases, with 15 bases remaining between them. The CDR3: CASGLVRKTDKAKNIQYF. CDR3 DNA: TGTGCTAGTGGTTTGGTACGGAAGACAGACAAAGCCAAAAACATTCAGTACTTC.

The table lists this clone with a few counts. The rearrangement joins TRBV10-1 to TRBJ1-5; 11 positions agree with TRBD1. The V gene's germline CDR1 is WNHNN and CDR2 SYGVQD (reference sequence). This CDR3 has 16 amino acids. Trimming removed 4 bases from V and 2 bases from J; junction bases left unmatched: 4. The DNA for the CDR3 is TGCGCCAGCAGTGTTCCGGGACAGGGGGGCAATCAGCCCCAGCATTTT. It specifies CASSVPGQGGNQPQHF.

The gene calls are TRBV18 and TRBJ2-5, with 7 bases lining up with TRBD2. J lost 2 bases, V lost 4 bases, and 16 bases had no gene match. The length of the CDR3 is 18 residues. Germline CDR1 reads KGHSH; CDR2 reads LQKENI. The CDR3, as DNA: TGTGCCAGCTCACTAACCCATGGGGGTCCTAGCGGACAAGAGACCCAGTACTTC. Translating it yields CASSLTHGGPSGQETQYF.

The rearrangement links TRBV27 to TRBJ2-7, with TRBD2 matching 7 bases. The CDR3 covers 17 residues. The V segment lost 6 bases and the J segment 3 bases; nucleotides outside the gene matches: 17. The V gene's germline CDR1 is MNHEY and CDR2 SMNVEV (reference sequence). The chain's CDR3 is CASRERGGLGLNYEQYF. CDR3 in DNA: TGTGCCAGCAGAGAAAGGGGAGGGTTGGGACTTAACTACGAGCAGTACTTC.

The chain is built from TRBV4-3 and TRBJ2-2; D gene unclear. V was trimmed by 0 bases and J by 9 bases, leaving 11 bases between them. Germline CDR1 reads LGHNA; CDR2 reads YSLEER. This CDR3 has 14 amino acids. This chain's CDR3 is CASSQDMGNRELFF. For the CDR3, the DNA is TGCGCCAGCAGCCAAGATATGGGGAACCGGGAGCTGTTTTTT.

The genes are TRBV5-6 and TRBJ2-3; a possible D gene is TRBD2 (6 bases). Trimming took off 0 bases at V and 3 bases at J, with 11 bases between the two ends. This CDR3 comprises 15 residues. In germline, CDR1 is SGHDT, CDR2 YYEEEE. CDR3 sequence: CASSLGAGRTDTQYF. CDR3 nucleotide sequence: TGTGCCAGCAGCTTGGGTGCAGGGAGGACAGATACGCAGTATTTT.

The rearrangement links TRBV5-1 to TRBJ1-4, with 8 bases that match TRBD1. Trimming took 4 bases from V and 7 from J; bases not matched to a gene: 6. Germline V gene data show CDR1 as SGHRS and CDR2 as YFSETQ. The CDR3 covers 14 residues. CDR3 protein: CASSTQGAGEKLFF. The DNA for the CDR3 is TGCGCCAGCAGCACGCAGGGGGCCGGTGAAAAACTGTTTTTT.

This clone showed up just a few times. V is TRBV20-1 and J is TRBJ2-7; unclear D gene. CDR3 size: 11 residues. V was shortened by 3 bases and J by 7 bases, with 10 bases between the two germline ends. Germline V gene lookup returns CDR1 DFQATT and CDR2 SNEGSKA (reference sequence). In DNA form, the CDR3 reads TGCAGTGCTAGTGGGCCCACGGAGCAGTACTTC. Translating it yields CSASGPTEQYF.

The chain has TRBV25-1 and TRBJ2-3; 8 bases map to TRBD2. Per the germline V gene, CDR1 is MGHDK and CDR2 is SYGVNS. The CDR3 totals 13 residues. The ends lost 8 bases at V and 2 bases at J; junction bases unmatched: 3. DNA of the CDR3: TGTGCCAGCCAGCGGGAGTACACAGATACGCAGTATTTT. Its translation: CASQREYTDTQYF.